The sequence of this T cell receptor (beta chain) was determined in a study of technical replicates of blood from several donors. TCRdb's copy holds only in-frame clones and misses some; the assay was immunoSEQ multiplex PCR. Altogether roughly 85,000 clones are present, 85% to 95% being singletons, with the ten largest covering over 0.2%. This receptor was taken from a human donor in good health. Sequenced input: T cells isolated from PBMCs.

The CDR3 nucleotides read TGTGCCAGCAGCCGGAGGACTAGCGGGAGGGGACAAAGCCACGAGCAGTACTTC. As protein: CASSRRTSGRGQSHEQYF. The chain employs TRBV7-2 and TRBJ2-7; 15 bases align to TRBD2. The CDR3 is made up of 18 amino acids. V trimming: 5 bases; J trimming: 5 bases; junction bases outside the gene matches: 13. Germline CDR1 reads SGHTA; CDR2 reads FQGNSA.